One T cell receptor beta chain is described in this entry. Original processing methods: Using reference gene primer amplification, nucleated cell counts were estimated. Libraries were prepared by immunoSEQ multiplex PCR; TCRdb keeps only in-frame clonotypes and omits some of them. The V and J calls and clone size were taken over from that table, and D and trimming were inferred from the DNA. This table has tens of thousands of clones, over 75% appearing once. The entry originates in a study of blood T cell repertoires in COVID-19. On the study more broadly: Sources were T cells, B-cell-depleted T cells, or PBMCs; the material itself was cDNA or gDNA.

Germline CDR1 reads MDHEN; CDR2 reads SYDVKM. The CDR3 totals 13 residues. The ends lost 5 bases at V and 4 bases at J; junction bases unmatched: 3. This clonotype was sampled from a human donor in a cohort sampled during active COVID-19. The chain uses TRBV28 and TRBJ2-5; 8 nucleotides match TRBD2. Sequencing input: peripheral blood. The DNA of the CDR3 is TGTGCCAGCAGTCCGGGGGGGAGAGAGACCCAGTACTTC. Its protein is CASSPGGRETQYF.